These 17 T cell receptor beta chains originate from one sample sequenced in a study of blood T cell repertoires in COVID-19. TCRdb's table, derived via immunoSEQ multiplex PCR, lists solely in-frame clones and lacks some. The sample lists around 180,000 clones, 70% to 90% seen once, with around 4% in the top ten. The sequenced sample was peripheral blood. These receptors were collected from a woman in her 30s with acute or convalescent COVID-19.

V is TRBV30 and J is TRBJ1-6; D is undetermined. V was clipped by 7 bases and J by 7 bases, with 14 bases between them. Germline V gene data show CDR1 as GTSNPN and CDR2 as SVGIG (reference sequence). This CDR3 comprises 13 residues. This CDR3 is CASTHGENSPLHF. The DNA of the CDR3 is TGTGCCTCTACCCACGGGGAGAATTCACCCCTCCACTTT. The entire variable domain, with the rest obtained from reference TRBV30 and TRBJ1-6, is as follows: SQTIHQWPATLVQPVGSPLSLECTVEGTSNPNLYWYRQAAGRGLQLLFYSVGIGQISSEVPQNLSASRPQDRQFILSSKKLLLSDSGFYLCASTHGENSPLHFGNGTRLTVT.

The table lists this clone with a count of one. The CDR3 DNA follows: TGTGCCAGCAGCCCGCCGGGGGGGAATCCCGGGGAGCTGTTTTTT. Amino acid sequence: CASSPPGGNPGELFF. The chain combines TRBV13 with TRBJ2-2; TRBD2 matches 8 bases. In germline, CDR1 is PRHDT, CDR2 FYEKMQ (reference sequence). The CDR3 runs 15 residues. V dropped 5 bases and J dropped 6; count of bases not matched to a gene: 8.

This clone has just a few counts. V gene TRBV10-3 combines with J gene TRBJ2-7; tentative D call: TRBD2 (5 bases). The germline V gene encodes CDR1 ENHRY and CDR2 SYGVKD. The V and J ends lost 10 bases and 6 bases respectively, with 19 bases between them. This CDR3 spans 13 amino acids. The CDR3 bases are TGTGCCAATGCCCAAACTATAGGAGGCGAGCAGTACTTC. It encodes CANAQTIGGEQYF.

The rearrangement joins TRBV29-1 to TRBJ2-5; D unresolved. Germline CDR1 and CDR2: SQVTM and ANQGSEA. CDR3 length: 12 residues. V was pared by 4 bases and J by 0 bases, with 6 bases between. The CDR3 DNA reads TGCAGCGTTGCCCGTAACCAAGAGACCCAGTACTTC. This translates into CSVARNQETQYF.

The V gene is TRBV7-9, the J gene TRBJ2-6, with a possible D match to TRBD2 (5 bases). The V end lost 10 bases, the J end lost 0 bases, and 19 bases lay between the germline ends. The CDR3 contains 17 residues. CDR1 and CDR2 (germline): SEHNR, FQNEAQ (reference sequence). In DNA form, the CDR3 reads TGTGCCAAGCCACGGGATAGTACCTTCTCTGGGGCCAACGTCCTGACTTTC. Its protein product is CAKPRDSTFSGANVLTF.

The rearrangement uses TRBV5-1 and TRBJ1-5; D is ambiguous. The germline CDR1 and CDR2 sequences are SGHRS and YFSETQ. Trimming took 4 bases from V and 3 from J, leaving 17 bases between them. The CDR3 runs to 16 residues. CDR3 in amino acids: CASSPEPLNPNQPQHF. The DNA for the CDR3 is TGCGCCAGCAGCCCCGAGCCACTGAACCCCAATCAGCCCCAGCATTTT.

The chain has TRBV2 and TRBJ1-2, with D possibly being TRBD1 (5 bases). V lost 4 bases and J 13 bases, leaving 13 bases between the germline ends. Germline-derived CDR1 and CDR2 are SNHLY and FYNNEI. There are 11 residues in the CDR3. The DNA of the CDR3 is TGTGCCAGCAGTGCTGATTCAGGGTGCACCTTC. It translates to CASSADSGCTF. Drawing the rest from reference TRBV2 and TRBJ1-2, the complete variable domain is EPEVTQTPSHQVTQMGQEVILRCVPISNHLYFYWYRQILGQKVEFLVSFYNNEISEKSEIFDDQFSVERPDGSNFTLKIRSTKLEDSAMYFCASSADSGCTFGSGTRLTVV.

This clone was counted between two and nine times. The V and J genes are TRBV5-1 and TRBJ1-4; a possible D gene is TRBD1 (6 bases). Germline CDR1 SGHRS, CDR2 YFSETQ. Trimming took 0 bases from V and 3 from J, leaving 9 bases between them. The CDR3 loop spans 15 amino acids. CDR3: CASSLAQGANEKLFF. DNA of the CDR3: TGCGCCAGCAGCTTGGCACAGGGAGCTAATGAAAAACTGTTTTTT.

The rearrangement links TRBV5-1 to TRBJ2-2; TRBD1 is a possible D gene (5 bases). The V and J ends lost 8 bases and 4 bases respectively, with 12 bases between them. Germline CDR1 is SGHRS and CDR2 is YFSETQ. The CDR3 contains 13 residues. The CDR3 is CASTTGSTGELFF. CDR3 nucleotide sequence: TGCGCCAGTACAACAGGAAGCACCGGGGAGCTGTTTTTT. The full variable domain, completed using reference TRBV5-1 and TRBJ2-2, is KAGVTQTPRYLIKTRGQQVTLSCSPISGHRSVSWYQQTPGQGLQFLFEYFSETQRNKGNFPGRFSGRQFSNSRSEMNVSTLELGDSALYLCASTTGSTGELFFGEGSRLTVL.

V gene TRBV27 combines with J gene TRBJ1-1; D call uncertain. This CDR3 region has 12 residues. V was pared by 4 bases and J by 8 bases, with 11 bases between. The germline CDR1 and CDR2 sequences are MNHEY and SMNVEV (reference sequence). CDR3 loop: CASSSPSGEAFF. CDR3 coding DNA: TGTGCCAGCAGTTCGCCCTCGGGGGAAGCTTTCTTT.

The J gene is TRBJ1-3, the V gene TRBV28; 7 positions agree with TRBD1. Germline V gives CDR1 MDHEN, CDR2 SYDVKM. The CDR3 contains 15 residues. The junction had 4 bases not matched to a gene; V was cut back by 5 bases and J by 0 bases. The CDR3 region is CASSRQGFSGNTIYF. The CDR3 DNA reads as TGTGCCAGCAGTCGACAGGGTTTCTCTGGAAACACCATATATTTT.

The V and J genes are TRBV5-1 and TRBJ2-3; perhaps TRBD2 as D (5 bases). Trimming took 1 base from V and 6 from J, leaving 15 bases between them. CDR1 and CDR2 from the germline V gene are SGHRS and YFSETQ. The CDR3 contains 15 residues. This CDR3 is CASSLYRIGEDTQYF. The CDR3 DNA reads as TGCGCCAGCAGCTTGTATAGAATCGGGGAGGATACGCAGTATTTT. The full variable domain, completed using reference TRBV5-1 and TRBJ2-3, is KAGVTQTPRYLIKTRGQQVTLSCSPISGHRSVSWYQQTPGQGLQFLFEYFSETQRNKGNFPGRFSGRQFSNSRSEMNVSTLELGDSALYLCASSLYRIGEDTQYFGPGTRLTVL.

This clone appeared a single time. This chain links TRBV5-1 with TRBJ2-2; D not certain. Germline lookup yields CDR1 SGHRS and CDR2 YFSETQ. This CDR3 contains 13 residues. The V gene lost 4 bases and the J gene lost 1 base, with 5 bases spanning the gap. CDR3 DNA: TGCGCCAGCAGCCCCGGGAACACCGGGGAGCTGTTTTTT. Its translation is CASSPGNTGELFF. Full variable domain (remainder filled in from reference TRBV5-1 and TRBJ2-2): KAGVTQTPRYLIKTRGQQVTLSCSPISGHRSVSWYQQTPGQGLQFLFEYFSETQRNKGNFPGRFSGRQFSNSRSEMNVSTLELGDSALYLCASSPGNTGELFFGEGSRLTVL.

This chain joins TRBV3-1 (or the pseudogene TRBV3-2) and TRBJ2-1, with D possibly TRBD2 on 5 matching bases. The CDR3 is 15 amino acids. Germline V gene lookup returns CDR1 LGHDT and CDR2 YNNKEL (reference sequence). The V gene lost 4 bases and the J gene lost 6 bases, with 16 bases spanning the gap. CDR3 nucleotide sequence: TGTGCCAGCAGCCCAACTAGGCACTTGGGCAATGAGCAGTTCTTC. Amino acids: CASSPTRHLGNEQFF.

There are a few counts of this clone. V usage is TRBV5-1 and J usage is TRBJ1-4; D remains ambiguous. V lost 2 bases, J lost 4 bases, and 6 bases lay in between. The CDR3 loop spans 13 amino acids. Per the germline V gene, CDR1 is SGHRS and CDR2 is YFSETQ. The CDR3 bases are TGCGCCAGCAGCTTACAGCTTAATGAAAAACTGTTTTTT. Translation gives CASSLQLNEKLFF.

Only one count was recorded for this clone. The chain combines TRBV3-1 (or the pseudogene TRBV3-2) with TRBJ2-2, with D tentatively TRBD2 (7 bases). V was cut by 6 bases and J by 4 bases, with 12 bases left in between. The length of the CDR3 is 14 residues. From germline, CDR1 is LGHDT and CDR2 YNNKEL (reference sequence). CDR3 in DNA: TGTGCCAGCAGAGGGGGGGCTGGCACCGGGGAGCTGTTTTTT. It yields the protein CASRGGAGTGELFF.

The chain links TRBV7-2 to TRBJ2-2, with 9 bases that match TRBD2. J lost 4 bases, V lost 1 base, and 10 bases had no gene match. Germline V gene lookup returns CDR1 SGHTA and CDR2 FQGNSA. The CDR3 sequence is 18 residues long. The CDR3 DNA reads as TGTGCCAGCAGCTTAGTGGGTAGCGGGGGAATAATCACCGGGGAGCTGTTTTTT. It codes for CASSLVGSGGIITGELFF.